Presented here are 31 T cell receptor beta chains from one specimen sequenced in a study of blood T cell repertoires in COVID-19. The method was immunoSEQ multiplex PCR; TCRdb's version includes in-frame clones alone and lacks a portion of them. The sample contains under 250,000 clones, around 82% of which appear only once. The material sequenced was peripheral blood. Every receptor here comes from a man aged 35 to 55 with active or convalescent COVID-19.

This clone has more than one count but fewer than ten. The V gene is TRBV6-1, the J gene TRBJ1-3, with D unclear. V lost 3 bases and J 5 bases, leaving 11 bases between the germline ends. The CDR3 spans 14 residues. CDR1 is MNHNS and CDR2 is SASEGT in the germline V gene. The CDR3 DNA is TGTGCCAGCAGTGAGGCGGGTACCAGAAACACCATATATTTT. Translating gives CASSEAGTRNTIYF.

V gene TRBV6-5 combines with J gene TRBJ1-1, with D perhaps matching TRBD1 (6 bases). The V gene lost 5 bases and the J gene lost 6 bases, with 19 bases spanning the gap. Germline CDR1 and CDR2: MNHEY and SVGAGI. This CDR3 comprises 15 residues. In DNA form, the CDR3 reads TGTGCCAGCAGTCGGTCGGGAGGGGGAGTCGCTGAAGCTTTCTTT. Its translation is CASSRSGGGVAEAFF.

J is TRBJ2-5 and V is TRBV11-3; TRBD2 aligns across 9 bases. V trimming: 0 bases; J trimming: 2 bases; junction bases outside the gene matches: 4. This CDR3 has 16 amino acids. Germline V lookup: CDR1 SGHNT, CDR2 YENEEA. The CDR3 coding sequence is TGTGCCAGCAGCTTAGATCCTAGCGGGGCACAAGAGACCCAGTACTTC. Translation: CASSLDPSGAQETQYF.

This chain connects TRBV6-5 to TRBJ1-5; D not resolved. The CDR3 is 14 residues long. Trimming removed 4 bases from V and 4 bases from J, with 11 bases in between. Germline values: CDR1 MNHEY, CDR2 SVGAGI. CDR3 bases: TGTGCCAGCAGTTTCCCGGAGATGAATCAGCCCCAGCATTTT. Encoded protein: CASSFPEMNQPQHF.

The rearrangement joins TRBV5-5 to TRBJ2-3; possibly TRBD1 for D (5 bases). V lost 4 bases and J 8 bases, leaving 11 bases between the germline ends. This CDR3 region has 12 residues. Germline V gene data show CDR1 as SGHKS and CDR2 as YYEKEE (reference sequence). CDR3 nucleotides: TGTGCCAGCAGCCTTGACAGCGCTACGCAGTATTTT. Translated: CASSLDSATQYF. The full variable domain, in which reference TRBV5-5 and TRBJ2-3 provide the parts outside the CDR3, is DAGVTQSPTHLIKTRGQQVTLRCSPISGHKSVSWYQQVLGQGPQFIFQYYEKEERGRGNFPDRFSARQFPNYSSELNVNALLLGDSALYLCASSLDSATQYFGPGTRLTVL.

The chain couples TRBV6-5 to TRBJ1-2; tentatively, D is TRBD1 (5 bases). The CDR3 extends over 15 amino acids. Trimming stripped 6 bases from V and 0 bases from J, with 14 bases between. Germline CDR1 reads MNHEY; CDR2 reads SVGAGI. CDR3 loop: CASRGIVGPNYGYTF. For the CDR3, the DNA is TGTGCCAGCAGGGGGATCGTGGGGCCTAACTATGGCTACACCTTC.

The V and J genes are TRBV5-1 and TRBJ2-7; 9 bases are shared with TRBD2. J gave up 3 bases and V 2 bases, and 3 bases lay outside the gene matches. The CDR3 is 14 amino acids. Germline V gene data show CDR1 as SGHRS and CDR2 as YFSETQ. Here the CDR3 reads CASSFLAGDYEQYF. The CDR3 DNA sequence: TGCGCCAGCAGCTTTTTAGCGGGGGACTACGAGCAGTACTTC.

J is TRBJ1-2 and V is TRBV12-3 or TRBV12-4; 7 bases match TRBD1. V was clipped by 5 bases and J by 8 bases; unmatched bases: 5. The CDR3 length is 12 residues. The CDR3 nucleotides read TGTGCCAGCAGTAGACAGGGTCGCGGCTACACCTTC. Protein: CASSRQGRGYTF.

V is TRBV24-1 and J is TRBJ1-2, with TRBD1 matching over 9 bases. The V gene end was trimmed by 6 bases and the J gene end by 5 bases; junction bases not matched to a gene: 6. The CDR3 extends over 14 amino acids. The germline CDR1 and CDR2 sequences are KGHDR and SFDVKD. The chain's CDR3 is CATSPPGQGYGYTF. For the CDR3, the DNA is TGTGCCACCAGTCCGCCGGGACAGGGTTATGGCTACACCTTC.

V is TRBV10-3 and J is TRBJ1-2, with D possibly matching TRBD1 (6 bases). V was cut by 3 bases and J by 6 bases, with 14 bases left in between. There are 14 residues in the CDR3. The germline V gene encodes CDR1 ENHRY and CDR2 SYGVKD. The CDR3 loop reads CAISDFQGQNGYTF. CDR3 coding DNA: TGTGCCATCAGTGACTTCCAGGGGCAAAATGGCTACACCTTC.

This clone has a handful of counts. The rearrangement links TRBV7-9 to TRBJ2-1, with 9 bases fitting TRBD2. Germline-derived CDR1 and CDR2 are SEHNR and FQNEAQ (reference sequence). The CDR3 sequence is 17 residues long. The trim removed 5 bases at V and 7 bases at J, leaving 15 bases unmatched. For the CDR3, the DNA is TGTGCCAGCAGCGGAGAGCTAGGGCGGGGGGGCCTAAATGAGCAGTTCTTC. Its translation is CASSGELGRGGLNEQFF.

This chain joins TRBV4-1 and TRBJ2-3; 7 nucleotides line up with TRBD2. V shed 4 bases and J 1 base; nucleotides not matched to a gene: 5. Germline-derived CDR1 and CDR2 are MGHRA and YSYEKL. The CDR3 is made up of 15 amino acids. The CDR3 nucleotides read TGCGCCAGCAGCCCCATGGGAGGGGGCACAGATACGCAGTATTTT. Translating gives CASSPMGGGTDTQYF.

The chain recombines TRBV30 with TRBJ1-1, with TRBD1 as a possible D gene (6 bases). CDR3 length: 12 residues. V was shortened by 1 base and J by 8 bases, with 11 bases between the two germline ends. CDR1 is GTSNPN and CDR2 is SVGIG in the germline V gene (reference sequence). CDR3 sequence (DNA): TGTGCCTGGAGTGACAGGGTCGGCGAAGCTTTCTTT. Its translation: CAWSDRVGEAFF.

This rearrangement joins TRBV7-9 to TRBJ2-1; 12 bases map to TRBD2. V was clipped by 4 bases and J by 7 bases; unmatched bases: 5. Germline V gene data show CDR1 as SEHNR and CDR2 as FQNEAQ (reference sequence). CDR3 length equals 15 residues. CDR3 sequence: CASSSSGGAHNEQFF. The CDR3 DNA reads TGTGCCAGCAGCTCTAGCGGGGGGGCCCATAATGAGCAGTTCTTC.

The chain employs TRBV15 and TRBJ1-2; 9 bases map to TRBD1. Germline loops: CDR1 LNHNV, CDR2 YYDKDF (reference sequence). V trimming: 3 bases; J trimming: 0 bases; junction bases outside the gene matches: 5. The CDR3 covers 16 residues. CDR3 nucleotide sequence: TGTGCCACCAGCAGGGTTGGACAGGGGACTAACTATGGCTACACCTTC. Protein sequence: CATSRVGQGTNYGYTF.

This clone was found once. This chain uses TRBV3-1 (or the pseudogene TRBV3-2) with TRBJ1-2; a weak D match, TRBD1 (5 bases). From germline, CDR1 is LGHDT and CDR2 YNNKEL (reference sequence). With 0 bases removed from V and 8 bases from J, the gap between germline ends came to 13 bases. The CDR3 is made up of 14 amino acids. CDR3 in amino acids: CASSQEPAGWGYTF. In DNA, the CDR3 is TGTGCCAGCAGCCAAGAACCGGCAGGGTGGGGCTACACCTTC.

CDR3 DNA sequence: TGTGCCAGCAGTTACCCCTTGGAGGACAGGAGGGAAAAACTGTTTTTT. It is translated as CASSYPLEDRREKLFF. The V call is TRBV6-5, the J call TRBJ1-4, with TRBD1 identical over 7 bases. Germline V gives CDR1 MNHEY, CDR2 SVGAGI. The CDR3 is made up of 16 amino acids. The J segment lost 8 bases and the V segment lost 2 bases, leaving 11 bases of the junction unmatched.

CDR3 region: CASSPGTLNEKLFF. The CDR3 DNA follows: TGTGCCAGCAGCCCAGGGACTTTAAATGAAAAACTGTTTTTT. The chain combines TRBV7-9 with TRBJ1-4; D may be TRBD1 (5 bases). Per germline, CDR1 SEHNR and CDR2 FQNEAQ (reference sequence). V gave up 5 bases and J gave up 5 bases, with 12 bases separating them. The CDR3 totals 14 residues.

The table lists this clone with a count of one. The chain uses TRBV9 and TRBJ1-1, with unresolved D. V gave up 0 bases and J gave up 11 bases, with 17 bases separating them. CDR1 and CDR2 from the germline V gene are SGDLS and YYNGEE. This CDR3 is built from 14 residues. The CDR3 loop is CASSVAPTGFRAFF. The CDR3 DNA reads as TGTGCCAGCAGCGTAGCACCCACCGGGTTTAGGGCTTTCTTT.

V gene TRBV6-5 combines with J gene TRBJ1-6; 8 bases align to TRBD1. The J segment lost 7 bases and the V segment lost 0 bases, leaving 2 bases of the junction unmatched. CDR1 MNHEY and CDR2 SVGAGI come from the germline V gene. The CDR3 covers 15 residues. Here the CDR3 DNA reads TGTGCCAGCAGTTACTCGAACAGGGGGAATTCACCCCTCCACTTT. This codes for CASSYSNRGNSPLHF.

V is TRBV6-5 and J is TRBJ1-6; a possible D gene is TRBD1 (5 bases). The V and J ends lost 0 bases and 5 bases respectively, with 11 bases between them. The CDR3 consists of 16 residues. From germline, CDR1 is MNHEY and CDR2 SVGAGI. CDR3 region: CASSYSQALNNSPLHF. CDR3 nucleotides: TGTGCCAGCAGTTACTCACAGGCTTTGAATAATTCACCCCTCCACTTT.

Here the CDR3 DNA reads TGTGCCAGCAGTTTAGTCAGGGGGGACTTCTATAATTCACCCCTCCACTTT. Translation: CASSLVRGDFYNSPLHF. The chain combines TRBV27 with TRBJ1-6; 7 nucleotides agree with TRBD1. Unmatched junction bases numbered 7, after V lost 2 bases and J lost 3 bases. The CDR3 loop spans 17 amino acids. The V gene's germline CDR1 is MNHEY and CDR2 SMNVEV (reference sequence).

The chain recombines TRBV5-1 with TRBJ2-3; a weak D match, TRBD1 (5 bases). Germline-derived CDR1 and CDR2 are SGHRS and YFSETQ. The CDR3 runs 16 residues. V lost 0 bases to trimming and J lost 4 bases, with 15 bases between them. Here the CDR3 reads CASSLEVGRVSDTQYF. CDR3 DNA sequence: TGCGCCAGCAGCTTGGAGGTGGGCAGGGTCTCAGATACGCAGTATTTT.

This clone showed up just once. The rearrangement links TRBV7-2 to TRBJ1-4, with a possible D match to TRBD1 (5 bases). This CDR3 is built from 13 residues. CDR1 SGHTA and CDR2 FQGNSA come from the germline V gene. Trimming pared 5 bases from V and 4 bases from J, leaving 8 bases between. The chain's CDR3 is CASSPGGNEKLFF. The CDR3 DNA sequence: TGTGCCAGCAGCCCGGGGGGTAATGAAAAACTGTTTTTT.

The CDR3: CASSSTTSGRIQETQYF. The CDR3 nucleotides are TGTGCCAGCAGCTCAACGACTAGCGGGAGGATCCAAGAGACCCAGTACTTC. The chain links TRBV7-9 to TRBJ2-5; 13 nucleotides agree with TRBD2. Germline V gives CDR1 SEHNR, CDR2 FQNEAQ (reference sequence). The V segment lost 4 bases and the J segment 1 base; nucleotides outside the gene matches: 6. This CDR3 contains 17 residues.

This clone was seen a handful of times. As DNA, the CDR3 is TGTGCCAGCAGCTTAGCGCGGTGGAATGGCTACACCTTC. Translation: CASSLARWNGYTF. This rearrangement joins TRBV7-9 to TRBJ1-2; the D is unclear. The V end lost 0 bases, the J end lost 6 bases, and 8 bases lay between the germline ends. CDR3 size: 13 residues. CDR1 and CDR2 (germline): SEHNR, FQNEAQ (reference sequence).

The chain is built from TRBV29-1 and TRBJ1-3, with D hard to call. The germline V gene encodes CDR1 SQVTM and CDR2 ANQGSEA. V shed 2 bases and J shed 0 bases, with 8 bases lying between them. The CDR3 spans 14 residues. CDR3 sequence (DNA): TGCAGCGTTGAATTCGGGGTCTCTGGAAACACCATATATTTT. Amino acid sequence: CSVEFGVSGNTIYF.

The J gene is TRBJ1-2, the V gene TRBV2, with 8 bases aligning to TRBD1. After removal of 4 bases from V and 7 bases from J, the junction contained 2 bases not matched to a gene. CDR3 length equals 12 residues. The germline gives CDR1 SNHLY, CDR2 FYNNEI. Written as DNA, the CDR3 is TGTGCCAGCAGTGTCGACAGGGGTGGCTACACCTTC. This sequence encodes CASSVDRGGYTF.

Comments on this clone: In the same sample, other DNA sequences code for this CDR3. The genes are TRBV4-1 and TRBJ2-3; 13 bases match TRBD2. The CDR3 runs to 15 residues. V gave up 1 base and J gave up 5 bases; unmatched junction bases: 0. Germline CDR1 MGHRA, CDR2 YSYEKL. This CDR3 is CASSQGLAGGDTQYF. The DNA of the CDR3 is TGCGCCAGCAGCCAAGGACTAGCGGGAGGAGATACGCAGTATTTT.

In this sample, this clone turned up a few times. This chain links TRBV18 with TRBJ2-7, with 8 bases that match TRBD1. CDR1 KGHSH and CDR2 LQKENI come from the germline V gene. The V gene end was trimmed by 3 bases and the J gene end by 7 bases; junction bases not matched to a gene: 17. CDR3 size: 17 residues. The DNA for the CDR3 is TGTGCCAGCTCACCGATCACAGGGGGTCCCCAAGGGAGGGAGCAGTACTTC. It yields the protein CASSPITGGPQGREQYF.

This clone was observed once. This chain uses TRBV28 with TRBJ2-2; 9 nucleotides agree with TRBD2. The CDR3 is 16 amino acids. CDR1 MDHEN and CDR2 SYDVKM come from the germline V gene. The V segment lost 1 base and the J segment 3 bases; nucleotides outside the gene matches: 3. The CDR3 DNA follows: TGTGCCAGCAGTTTATATGTAGCGGGAGACACCGGGGAGCTGTTTTTT. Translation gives CASSLYVAGDTGELFF.